One and the same sample provided the 2 T cell receptor beta chains below, sequenced in a study of blood T cell repertoires in COVID-19. The method was immunoSEQ multiplex PCR; TCRdb's version includes in-frame clones alone and lacks a portion of them. The repertoire holds hundreds of thousands of clones, with around four fifths as singletons. The sequenced sample was peripheral blood. The origin of the receptors is a man older than 75 with acute or convalescent COVID-19.

J is TRBJ1-5 and V is TRBV28; 8 positions match TRBD1. The CDR3 length is 15 residues. Germline loops: CDR1 MDHEN, CDR2 SYDVKM. The trim removed 3 bases at V and 9 bases at J, leaving 10 bases unmatched. CDR3 DNA: TGTGCCAGCAGTTTTAACAGGGGGATGGCGGGGCCCCAGCATTTT. Its translation: CASSFNRGMAGPQHF.

This chain joins TRBV28 and TRBJ2-7; TRBD2 matches at 7 bases. CDR3 size: 13 residues. Germline CDR1 MDHEN, CDR2 SYDVKM. V shed 3 bases, J shed 9 bases, and the junction held 8 bases outside the gene matches. In DNA form, the CDR3 reads TGTGCCAGCAGTTTCCGTGCACTAGCGCGGCAGTACTTC. It translates to CASSFRALARQYF.